This T cell receptor beta chain was documented in a study of control samples from healthy donors and cancer patients. Profiled with immunoSEQ multiplex PCR; TCRdb holds only in-frame clones, not every one. The sample includes 100,000 to 150,000 clones, around 87% of them seen just once. With 3 bases removed from V and 1 base from J, the gap between germline ends came to 9 bases. The CDR3 length is 14 residues. CDR1 LGHDT and CDR2 YNNKEL come from the germline V gene (reference sequence). V and J are TRBV3-1 (or the pseudogene TRBV3-2) and TRBJ1-1; D not resolved. The source is a man between 60 and 75 years old in good health. Sequencing was performed on blood. CDR3 sequence: CASSQRGGNTEAFF. In nucleotides, the CDR3 is TGTGCCAGCAGCCAGCGGGGAGGGAACACTGAAGCTTTCTTT.